This entry describes one T cell receptor (beta chain). Its antigen remains unidentified. A CD45RO/CCR7/CD25/CD127/CD95/CD27 panel sorted naive, central memory, regulatory and stem cell-like memory CD4+ cells. The record originates from a study of beta chain features in type 1 diabetes. Study-level findings and limits: Unsettled here was the matter of whether HLA type influences TCRB rearrangement. In cDNA sequencing, cells with high TCR expression could be over-represented. VDJ junctions from type 1 diabetes patients carried fewer insertions and larger deletions. TCRB CDR3s were moderately but significantly shorter in Type 1 diabetes patients in all four CD4+ subsets.

The entirety of the isolated RNA underwent reverse transcription, so expressed TCRB transcripts were sequenced. Using immunoSEQ multiplex PCR, the repertoire was profiled, and TCRdb retains in-frame clones only, with some absent. The data show under 200,000 clones, with about 9% seen just once and more than 0.5% held by the top ten. With V trimmed by 1 base and J by 12 bases, 9 bases remained unmatched. The germline V gene has CDR1 LGHNA and CDR2 YSLEER. The CDR3 has 14 amino acids. The sequence derives from a woman younger than 35 with type 1 diabetes. This chain uses TRBV4-3 with TRBJ2-1; 7 bases are a match to TRBD2. Sequenced: central memory CD4+ T cells from blood. The CDR3 here is CASSQVREGGGQFF. As DNA, the CDR3 is TGCGCCAGCAGCCAAGTTAGGGAGGGAGGTGGGCAGTTCTTC.